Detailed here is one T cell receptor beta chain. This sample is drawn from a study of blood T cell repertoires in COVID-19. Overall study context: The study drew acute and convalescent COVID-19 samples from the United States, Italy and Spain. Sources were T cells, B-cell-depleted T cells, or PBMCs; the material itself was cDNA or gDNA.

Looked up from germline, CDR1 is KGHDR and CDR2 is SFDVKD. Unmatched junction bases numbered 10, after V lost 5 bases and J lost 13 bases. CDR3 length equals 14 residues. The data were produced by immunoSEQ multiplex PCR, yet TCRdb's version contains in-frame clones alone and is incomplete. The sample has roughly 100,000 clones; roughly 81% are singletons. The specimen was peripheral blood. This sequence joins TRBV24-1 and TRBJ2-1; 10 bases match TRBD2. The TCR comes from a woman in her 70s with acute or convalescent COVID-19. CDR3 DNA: TGTGCCACCAGTGGTGGGGCTAGCGGGAGTGAACAGTTCTTC. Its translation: CATSGGASGSEQFF.